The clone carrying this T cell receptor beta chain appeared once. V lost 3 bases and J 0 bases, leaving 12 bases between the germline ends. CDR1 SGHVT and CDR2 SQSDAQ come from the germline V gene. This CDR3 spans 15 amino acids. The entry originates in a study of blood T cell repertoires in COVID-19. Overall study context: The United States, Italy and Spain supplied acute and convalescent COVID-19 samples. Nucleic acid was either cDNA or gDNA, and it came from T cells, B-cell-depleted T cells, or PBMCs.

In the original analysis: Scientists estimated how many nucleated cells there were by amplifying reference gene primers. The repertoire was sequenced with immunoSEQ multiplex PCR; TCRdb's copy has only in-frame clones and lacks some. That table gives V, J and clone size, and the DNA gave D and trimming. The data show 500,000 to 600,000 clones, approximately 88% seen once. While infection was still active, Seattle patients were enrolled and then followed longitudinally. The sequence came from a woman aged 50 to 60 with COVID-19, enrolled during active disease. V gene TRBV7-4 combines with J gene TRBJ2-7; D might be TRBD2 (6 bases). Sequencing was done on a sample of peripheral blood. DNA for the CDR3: TGTGCCAGCAGCTTCGGCAGGGAGGTCTCCTACGAGCAGTACTTC. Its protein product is CASSFGREVSYEQYF. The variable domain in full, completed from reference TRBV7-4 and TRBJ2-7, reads GAGVSQSPRYKVAKRGRDVALRCDSISGHVTLYWYRQTLGQGSEVLTYSQSDAQRDKSGRPSGRFSAERPERSVSTLKIQRTEQGDSAVYLCASSFGREVSYEQYFGPGTRLTVT.